The 17 T cell receptor beta chains below were found in one sample sequenced in a study of CD8 T cells in Susac syndrome. RNA was extracted with the RNeasy kit, and a quantity of about 0.45 to 1 ug was reverse transcribed using random hexamers. TCRdb analysed the immunoSEQ multiplex PCR reads with MiXCR anew, one entry per CDR3 protein. In the table there are about 210,000 distinct CDR3 sequences, roughly 93% of which are singletons. Input material: CD4+ T cells from PBMCs. These receptors came from a human donor with Susac syndrome.

The CDR3 region has the DNA TGTGCCATCAGTGAGTCGGTAGCGTACTCCACAGATACGCAGTATTTT. Amino acid sequence: CAISESVAYSTDTQYF. The chain carries TRBV10-3 and TRBJ2-3; a possible D gene is TRBD2 (5 bases). Germline V gene data show CDR1 as ENHRY and CDR2 as SYGVKD. The CDR3 covers 16 residues. V lost 0 bases and J lost 2, with 12 bases in between.

This chain links TRBV11-2 with TRBJ2-7, with a possible D match to TRBD1 (5 bases). Trimming took off 0 bases at V and 3 bases at J, with 12 bases between the two ends. Per the germline V gene, CDR1 is SGHAT and CDR2 is FQNNGV. This CDR3 has 15 amino acids. CDR3: CASSLDQGSDYEQYF. The CDR3 DNA follows: TGTGCCAGCAGCTTAGACCAGGGTAGTGACTACGAGCAGTACTTC.

This chain joins TRBV4-3 and TRBJ2-5, with D possibly matching TRBD2 (6 bases). V was clipped by 0 bases and J by 7 bases, with 15 bases between them. CDR1 and CDR2 from the germline V gene are LGHNA and YSLEER. This CDR3 is built from 15 residues. Here the CDR3 reads CASSQDWSSDRTQYF. The CDR3 coding sequence is TGCGCCAGCAGCCAAGATTGGTCTAGCGACAGGACCCAGTACTTC.

This clonotype was recorded once. The chain links TRBV9 to TRBJ1-6, with 7 bases that match TRBD1. The CDR3 contains 13 residues. Germline V gives CDR1 SGDLS, CDR2 YYNGEE. V shed 3 bases, J shed 9 bases, and the junction held 3 bases outside the gene matches. This CDR3 is CASSDDRASPLHF. The CDR3 DNA reads TGTGCCAGCAGCGACGACAGGGCTTCACCCCTCCACTTT.

The chain joins TRBV9 to TRBJ1-3; D remains ambiguous. V lost 4 bases, J lost 0 bases, and 8 bases lay in between. This CDR3 has 14 amino acids. Germline CDR1 reads SGDLS; CDR2 reads YYNGEE. The CDR3 loop reads CASSPRASGNTIYF. CDR3 sequence (DNA): TGTGCCAGCAGCCCCCGGGCCTCTGGAAACACCATATATTTT.

The CDR3 nucleotides are TGCAGTGCTGCCTCGTCTCTGCCGGCAGGGATGGGACCCTACGAGCAGTACTTC. Translated, it gives CSAASSLPAGMGPYEQYF. The chain links TRBV20-1 to TRBJ2-7; D may correspond to TRBD1 or TRBD2 (5 bases each). Per germline, CDR1 DFQATT and CDR2 SNEGSKA (reference sequence). CDR3 length: 18 amino acids. V was trimmed by 5 bases and J by 2 bases, leaving 28 bases between them.

The chain is built from TRBV20-1 and TRBJ2-1, with 9 bases identical to TRBD2. This CDR3 has 17 amino acids. The trim removed 5 bases at V and 5 bases at J, leaving 16 bases unmatched. Looked up from germline, CDR1 is DFQATT and CDR2 is SNEGSKA (reference sequence). CDR3 in amino acids: CSARLVASGGLHNEQFF. CDR3 bases: TGCAGTGCTCGTTTAGTAGCCAGCGGGGGGCTACACAATGAGCAGTTCTTC.

V usage is TRBV24-1 and J usage is TRBJ2-5; possible D gene TRBD2, 6 bases. Trimming cost V 5 bases and J 5 bases, with 14 bases left between them. The CDR3 runs to 14 residues. Germline V gives CDR1 KGHDR, CDR2 SFDVKD. The CDR3: CATSAGLLGETQYF. Here the CDR3 DNA reads TGTGCCACCAGTGCGGGACTGCTCGGGGAGACCCAGTACTTC.

This sequence joins TRBV30 and TRBJ1-4; unclear D gene. V lost 2 bases, J lost 7 bases, and 17 bases lay in between. Per germline, CDR1 GTSNPN and CDR2 SVGIG (reference sequence). The CDR3 consists of 15 residues. This CDR3 is CAWSTPGHLGEKLFF. The CDR3 nucleotides read TGTGCCTGGAGTACTCCGGGCCACCTGGGTGAAAAACTGTTTTTT.

V gene TRBV12-3 or TRBV12-4 combines with J gene TRBJ1-2, with 9 bases matching TRBD1. There are 11 residues in the CDR3. Trimming at V came to 6 bases and at J to 14 bases, leaving 7 bases not matched to a gene. As DNA, the CDR3 is TGTGCCAGCAGCCGGGACAGGGACAAGACCTTC. This encodes CASSRDRDKTF.

The rearrangement links TRBV20-1 to TRBJ2-1; 9 nucleotides align to TRBD2. The CDR3 consists of 15 residues. V lost 2 bases, J lost 6 bases, and 8 bases stayed unmatched. The germline V gene has CDR1 DFQATT and CDR2 SNEGSKA (reference sequence). The DNA of the CDR3 is TGCAGTGCTAGAAGTAGCGGGGGCAACAGCAATGAGCAGTTCTTC. This codes for CSARSSGGNSNEQFF.

The chain links TRBV7-3 to TRBJ2-1; 8 bases map to TRBD1. CDR3 length: 16 residues. The junction had 5 bases not matched to a gene; V was cut back by 4 bases and J by 0 bases. Germline CDR1 SGHTA, CDR2 FQGTGA. CDR3 amino acids: CASSSRTGFSYNEQFF. CDR3 DNA: TGTGCCAGCAGCTCGAGGACAGGGTTCTCCTACAATGAGCAGTTCTTC.

This clonotype was seen just once. The J gene is TRBJ2-1, the V gene TRBV11-1; D gene uncertain. V lost 6 bases and J 4 bases, leaving 16 bases between the germline ends. The CDR3 consists of 15 residues. Per germline, CDR1 SGHAT and CDR2 FQDESV (reference sequence). In DNA, the CDR3 is TGTGCCAGCAGTCTGGACCGTGTGGCGTACAATGAGCAGTTCTTC. Protein sequence: CASSLDRVAYNEQFF.

CDR3 in amino acids: CASSQEGGMGEKLFF. DNA for the CDR3: TGCGCCAGCAGCCAAGAAGGGGGAATGGGTGAAAAACTGTTTTTT. This sequence joins TRBV4-3 and TRBJ1-4; a weak D match, TRBD1 (6 bases). Germline-derived CDR1 and CDR2 are LGHNA and YSLEER. Between the trimmed V and J ends, which lost 0 bases and 7 bases, there was a span of 12 bases. This CDR3 comprises 15 residues.

Worth noting for this clonotype: One end of the junction fails to match germline, which may point to a read error. This chain connects TRBV5-1 to TRBJ1-5, with D possibly matching TRBD1 (5 bases). The CDR3 contains 15 residues. Germline values: CDR1 SGHRS, CDR2 YFSETQ. CDR3 residues: CASSDGTDSNHPQHF. CDR3 in DNA: TGCGCCAGCAGCGATGGGACCGATAGCAATCACCCCCAGCATTTT.

This chain uses TRBV7-3 with TRBJ2-7, with 7 bases fitting TRBD2. Germline V gene lookup returns CDR1 SGHTA and CDR2 FQGTGA. The CDR3 has 13 residues. V dropped 2 bases and J dropped 7; count of bases not matched to a gene: 5. This CDR3 reads CASSLGRGGEQYF. The CDR3 coding sequence is TGTGCCAGCAGCTTAGGGAGGGGAGGGGAGCAGTACTTC.

The chain employs TRBV10-3 and TRBJ1-3, with D hard to call. This CDR3 spans 11 amino acids. Germline V gives CDR1 ENHRY, CDR2 SYGVKD. V shed 3 bases and J shed 4 bases, with 1 base lying between them. The DNA for the CDR3 is TGTGCCATCAGTGAAGGAAACACCATATATTTT. This gives the protein CAISEGNTIYF.